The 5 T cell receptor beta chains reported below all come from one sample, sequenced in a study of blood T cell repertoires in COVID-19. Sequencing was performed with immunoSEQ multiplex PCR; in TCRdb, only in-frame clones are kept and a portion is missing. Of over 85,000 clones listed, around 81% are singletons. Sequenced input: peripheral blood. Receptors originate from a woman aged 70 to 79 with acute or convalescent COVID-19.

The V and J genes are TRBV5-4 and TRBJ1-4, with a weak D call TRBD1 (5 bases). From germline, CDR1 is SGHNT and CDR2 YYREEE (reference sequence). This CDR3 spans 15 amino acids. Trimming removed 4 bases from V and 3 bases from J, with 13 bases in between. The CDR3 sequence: CASSAGGGPNEKLFF. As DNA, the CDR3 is TGTGCCAGCAGCGCTGGGGGGGGACCTAATGAAAAACTGTTTTTT. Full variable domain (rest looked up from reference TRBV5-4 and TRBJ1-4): ETGVTQSPTHLIKTRGQQVTLRCSSQSGHNTVSWYQQALGQGPQFIFQYYREEENGRGNFPPRFSGLQFPNYSSELNVNALELDDSALYLCASSAGGGPNEKLFFGSGTQLSVL.

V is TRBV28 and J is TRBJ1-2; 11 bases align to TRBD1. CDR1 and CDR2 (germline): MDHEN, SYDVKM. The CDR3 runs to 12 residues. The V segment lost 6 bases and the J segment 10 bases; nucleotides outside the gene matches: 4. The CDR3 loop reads CASRGTGGDYTF. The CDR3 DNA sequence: TGTGCCAGCAGGGGGACAGGGGGTGACTACACCTTC.

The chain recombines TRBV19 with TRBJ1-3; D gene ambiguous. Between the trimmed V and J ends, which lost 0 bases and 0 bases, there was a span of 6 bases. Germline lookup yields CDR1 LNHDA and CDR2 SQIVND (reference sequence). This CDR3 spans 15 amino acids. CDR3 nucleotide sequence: TGTGCCAGTAGTATAGAGAACAGCTCTGGAAACACCATATATTTT. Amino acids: CASSIENSSGNTIYF.

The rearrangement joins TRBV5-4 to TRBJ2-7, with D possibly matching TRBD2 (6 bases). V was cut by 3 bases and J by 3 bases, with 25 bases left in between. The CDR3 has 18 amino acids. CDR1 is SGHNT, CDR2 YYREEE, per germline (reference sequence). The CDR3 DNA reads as TGTGCCAGCAGCTGGCGTACGACCCTCCGGGAGATTAACTACGAGCAGTACTTC. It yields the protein CASSWRTTLREINYEQYF.

DNA of the CDR3: TGCGCCAGCAGCTTGGGGGTGAATAGCGGGGGAGAAGAGACCCAGTACTTC. Encoded protein: CASSLGVNSGGEETQYF. The chain couples TRBV5-1 to TRBJ2-5, with 9 positions matching TRBD2. This CDR3 has 17 residues. Germline CDR1 is SGHRS and CDR2 is YFSETQ. With V trimmed by 0 bases and J by 3 bases, 9 bases remained unmatched.